The next 4 T cell receptor beta chains were all read from a single sample in a study of blood T cell repertoires in COVID-19. Clones were read by immunoSEQ multiplex PCR, and TCRdb kept only the in-frame ones, dropping some. Of about 160,000 clones listed, approximately 82% are singletons. The sequencing input was peripheral blood. These receptors were taken from a woman aged 80 or over with active or convalescent COVID-19.

V is TRBV5-4 and J is TRBJ1-2; no definite D call. CDR1 SGHNT and CDR2 YYREEE come from the germline V gene (reference sequence). Trimming stripped 2 bases from V and 8 bases from J, with 13 bases between. This CDR3 has 13 amino acids. CDR3 protein: CASSLVSGGGYTF. The DNA for the CDR3 is TGTGCCAGCAGCTTAGTATCGGGTGGCGGCTACACCTTC.

This chain links TRBV7-8 with TRBJ1-1, with D possibly being TRBD1 (5 bases). Germline V gene sequence: CDR1 SGHVS, CDR2 FQNEAQ. CDR3 length: 15 residues. The V end lost 2 bases, the J end lost 1 base, and 11 bases lay between the germline ends. CDR3 protein: CASSLSTAPNTEAFF. CDR3 DNA sequence: TGTGCCAGCAGCTTATCGACAGCACCGAACACTGAAGCTTTCTTT.

This clone was observed a few times. The chain carries TRBV18 and TRBJ2-6; 9 bases map to TRBD1. The germline gives CDR1 KGHSH, CDR2 LQKENI. V dropped 1 base and J dropped 1; count of bases not matched to a gene: 2. CDR3 length: 17 amino acids. CDR3 protein: CASSPRGQGSGANVLTF. The CDR3, as DNA: TGTGCCAGCTCACCACGTGGACAGGGGTCTGGGGCCAACGTCCTGACTTTC.

The rearrangement links TRBV10-3 to TRBJ2-1; 11 bases line up with TRBD2. The germline V gene has CDR1 ENHRY and CDR2 SYGVKD. The junction had 9 bases not matched to a gene; V was cut back by 6 bases and J by 5 bases. The CDR3 has 16 amino acids. This CDR3 is CAIRGTLAGGDNEQFF. The CDR3 DNA follows: TGTGCCATCAGAGGCACGCTAGCGGGAGGTGACAATGAGCAGTTCTTC.